The clone carrying this T cell receptor (beta chain) came up many times. The target antigen is unknown. Researchers made TCR beta libraries by using iRepertoire HTBI primers and running Arm-PCR on CDR3 regions. Each CDR3 protein is one row after TCRdb ran MiXCR on the multiplex PCR reads. This table has some 400,000 distinct CDR3 sequences, approximately 15% appearing once. Trimming took 1 base from V and 4 from J, leaving 10 bases between them. The CDR3 has 14 amino acids. Germline V gene lookup returns CDR1 SGHAT and CDR2 FQNNGV. This entry comes from a study of regulatory T cells in long-lasting Graves disease. Study-level points and caveats: Persistent disease was associated with favored TRBV28 usage and with favored use of TRBJ1-2 and TRBJ2-5.

Time point indicated: newly diagnosed GD, antithyroid drugs for less than 3 months. PBMC RNA served as the TCR library source. Clinicians diagnosed Graves' disease using American Thyroid Association guidelines. In addition, the sample was reused for a study of T cells in Graves' hyperthyroidism and ophthalmopathy. From that paper: A set of HTBI primers served as the primers for a first-round RT-PCR of the TCR CDR3.

The sequence derives from a woman aged 25 to 39 with Graves disease. This chain connects TRBV11-2 to TRBJ1-2, with no clear D. The material sequenced was peripheral blood mononuclear cells (PBMCs), taken at new diagnosis, from a patient treated with antithyroid drugs. CDR3 loop: CASSLVEQSYGYTF. Written as DNA, the CDR3 is TGTGCCAGCAGCTTAGTAGAACAGAGCTATGGCTACACCTTC.